The sequence of this T cell receptor (beta chain) was determined in a study of T cells in Graves' hyperthyroidism and ophthalmopathy. It was 10 ml of fresh peripheral blood that supplied the PBMCs. Many counts were recorded for this clonotype. Its antigen remains unknown. TCR beta CDR3 regions were amplified from RNA transcripts. HTBI primers were the set used in a first-round RT-PCR of the TCR CDR3. TCRdb ran MiXCR on the multiplex PCR reads and lists one entry per CDR3 protein. The sample holds about 400,000 distinct CDR3 sequences, about 16% seen once. Whole-study findings and limits: Most thyroid clonotypes that were expanded above 0.001 also turned up in blood. The model predicted ophthalmopathy a median 6.5 months before onset.

CDR3 length: 13 amino acids. Germline V gene sequence: CDR1 DFQATT, CDR2 SNEGSKA (reference sequence). V lost 0 bases and J 4 bases, leaving 7 bases between the germline ends. The chain joins TRBV20-1 to TRBJ2-1; D unresolved. Input material: blood. This receptor was identified in a woman aged 25 to 39 with Graves' hyperthyroidism. CDR3 coding DNA: TGCAGTGCTAGAGATTCGTGGTACAATGAGCAGTTCTTC. Its protein is CSARDSWYNEQFF.